The subject of this entry is one T cell receptor (beta chain). Its antigen is as yet unknown. Blood was sampled at baseline, cycle 4 day 1, and cycle 7 day 1. The CDR3 extends over 15 amino acids. Trimming removed 7 bases from V and 2 bases from J; junction bases left unmatched: 7. CDR1 and CDR2 from the germline V gene are MDHEN and SYDVKM. The sample originates from a study of OX40 agonist ivuxolimab in advanced cancers. Study overall: Two patients with cutaneous melanoma and one with hepatocellular carcinoma, three in total, showed partial responses.

Libraries were prepared by immunoSEQ multiplex PCR; TCRdb keeps only in-frame clonotypes and omits some of them. Here the sample spans around 56,000 clones, 88% being singletons. The study, taken as a whole, reports: Among patients with partial responses at 0.1-3.0 mg/kg, clonal expansion was among the lowest. Averaging showed that CD8+ T cells had more expanded clones than CD4+ did.

Sample: CD4+ or CD8+ T cells sorted from blood, taken in a trial of the OX40 agonist ivuxolimab. The rearrangement uses TRBV28 and TRBJ2-3, with 9 bases identical to TRBD2. This clonotype was obtained from an adult with an advanced solid tumor such as melanoma, head and neck, liver or kidney cancer. The CDR3 nucleotides are TGTGCCAGCACTCTATCTAGCGGGGCCACAGATACGCAGTATTTT. It encodes CASTLSSGATDTQYF.